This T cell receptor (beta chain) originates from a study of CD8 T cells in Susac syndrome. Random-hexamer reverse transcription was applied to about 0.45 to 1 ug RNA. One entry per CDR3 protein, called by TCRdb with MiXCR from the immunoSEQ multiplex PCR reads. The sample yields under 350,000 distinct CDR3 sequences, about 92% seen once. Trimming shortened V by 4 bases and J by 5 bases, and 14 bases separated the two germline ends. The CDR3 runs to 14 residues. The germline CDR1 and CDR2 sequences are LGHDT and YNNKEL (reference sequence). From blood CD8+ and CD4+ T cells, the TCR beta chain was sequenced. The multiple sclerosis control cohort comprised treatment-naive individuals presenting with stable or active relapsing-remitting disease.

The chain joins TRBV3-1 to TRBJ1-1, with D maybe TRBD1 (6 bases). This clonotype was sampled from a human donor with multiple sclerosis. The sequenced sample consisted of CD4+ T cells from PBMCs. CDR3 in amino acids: CASSRSGERTEAFF. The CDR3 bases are TGTGCCAGCAGCCGATCAGGGGAGAGGACTGAAGCTTTCTTT.